The TCR beta chain under discussion was sequenced for a study of blood T cell repertoires in COVID-19. On the study more broadly: Acute-phase and convalescent COVID-19 samples originated in the United States, Italy and Spain.

From germline, CDR1 is LGHDT and CDR2 YNNKEL (reference sequence). CDR3 length equals 15 residues. V shed 1 base and J 7 bases; nucleotides not matched to a gene: 5. Generated by immunoSEQ multiplex PCR, the TCRdb table keeps only in-frame clones and is missing some. The data hold about 38,000 clones, with roughly 87% observed a single time. V usage is TRBV3-1 (or the pseudogene TRBV3-2) and J usage is TRBJ2-1, with 9 nucleotides matching TRBD2. The sequencing input was peripheral blood. The TCR comes from a human donor in a cohort sampled during active COVID-19. The CDR3: CASSQVSGGGNEQFF. CDR3 nucleotides: TGTGCCAGCAGCCAAGTTAGCGGGGGTGGGAATGAGCAGTTCTTC.